These T cell receptor beta chains were read from a single sample in a study of control samples from healthy donors and cancer patients. The protocol was immunoSEQ multiplex PCR, while the TCRdb copy is restricted to in-frame clones and leaves out a portion. This sample has about 28,000 clones, with about nine tenths found just once. Source material: PBMCs. The source is a man aged 45 to 65 with lung cancer. CDR3s include the opening cysteine and the closing phenylalanine or tryptophan. A D gene is named only where the DNA matches it firmly. A row's size may be missing; if present it is once, few, many or a size class.

d_gene: TRBD1
v_gene: TRBV9
j_gene: TRBJ1-5
abundance: -
CDR3nt: TGTGCCAGCAGCGTAGACGAGGGGGCACAGCCCCAGCATTTT
CDR3aa: CASSVDEGAQPQHF

d_gene: TRBD1
v_gene: TRBV7-7
j_gene: TRBJ2-7
abundance: -
CDR3nt: TGTGCTAGCAGCTTAGGACAGGGGACCTACGAGCAGTACTTC
CDR3aa: CASSLGQGTYEQYF

d_gene: TRBD1
v_gene: TRBV7-2
j_gene: TRBJ2-5
abundance: -
CDR3nt: TGTGCCAGCAGCCCTCGGACAGGGGGGAAGACCCAGTACTTC
CDR3aa: CASSPRTGGKTQYF

d_gene: -
v_gene: TRBV6-5
j_gene: TRBJ2-3
abundance: once
CDR3nt: TGTGCCAGCAGGGTCCCAGGGATGAGGACAGATACGCAGTATTTT
CDR3aa: CASRVPGMRTDTQYF

d_gene: -
v_gene: TRBV6-4
j_gene: TRBJ2-1
abundance: -
CDR3nt: TGTGCCAGCAGCGAAGGGGACTCCTACAATGAGCAGTTCTTC
CDR3aa: CASSEGDSYNEQFF

d_gene: -
v_gene: TRBV18
j_gene: TRBJ2-5
abundance: -
CDR3nt: TGTGCCAGCTCAAGCGGTCGACAGCAGAAAGAGACCCAGTACTTC
CDR3aa: CASSSGRQQKETQYF

d_gene: -
v_gene: TRBV3-1/TRBV3-2
j_gene: TRBJ2-7
abundance: -
CDR3nt: TGTGCCAGCAGCCAAGGGACGGCCTACGAGCAGTACTTC
CDR3aa: CASSQGTAYEQYF

d_gene: -
v_gene: TRBV6-2/TRBV6-3
j_gene: TRBJ2-3
abundance: -
CDR3nt: TGTGCCAGCAGTTACGGCAGGCGAAACACAGATACGCAGTATTTT
CDR3aa: CASSYGRRNTDTQYF

d_gene: -
v_gene: TRBV29-1
j_gene: TRBJ2-1
abundance: -
CDR3nt: TGCAGCGTCGACACGGGGGAACGAAACCATGAGCAGTTCTTC
CDR3aa: CSVDTGERNHEQFF

d_gene: -
v_gene: TRBV12-3/TRBV12-4
j_gene: TRBJ1-6
abundance: -
CDR3nt: TGTGCCAGCAGTTCCTCCAATTCACCCCTCCACTTT
CDR3aa: CASSSSNSPLHF

d_gene: -
v_gene: TRBV19
j_gene: TRBJ2-3
abundance: -
CDR3nt: TGTGCCAGTAGTACCCCCGATCGCACAGATACGCAGTATTTT
CDR3aa: CASSTPDRTDTQYF

d_gene: -
v_gene: TRBV4-3
j_gene: TRBJ1-4
abundance: once
CDR3nt: TGCGCCAGCAGCCAAGATGTGGCAGGCGCAAATGAAAAACTGTTTTTT
CDR3aa: CASSQDVAGANEKLFF

d_gene: -
v_gene: TRBV7-2
j_gene: TRBJ1-5
abundance: -
CDR3nt: TGTGCCAGCGGAAGTAGTCAGCCCCAGCATTTT
CDR3aa: CASGSSQPQHF

d_gene: -
v_gene: TRBV6-6
j_gene: TRBJ1-4
abundance: -
CDR3nt: TGTGCCAGCAGTCCCCGGGGGAGTGGTGCAAGTTATGAAAAACTGTTTTTT
CDR3aa: CASSPRGSGASYEKLFF

d_gene: -
v_gene: TRBV10-3
j_gene: TRBJ1-2
abundance: -
CDR3nt: TGTGCCATCAGTGTAGAGGGAAATCCTTATGGCTACACCTTC
CDR3aa: CAISVEGNPYGYTF

d_gene: -
v_gene: TRBV3-1/TRBV3-2
j_gene: TRBJ2-7
abundance: -
CDR3nt: TGTGCCAGCAGCCAAGGGGGGCTCGGGGGACTCGAGCAGTACTTC
CDR3aa: CASSQGGLGGLEQYF

d_gene: -
v_gene: TRBV28
j_gene: TRBJ1-2
abundance: -
CDR3nt: TGTGCCAGCAGTCCCGGGGACCGAACTGATGGCTACACCTTC
CDR3aa: CASSPGDRTDGYTF

d_gene: -
v_gene: TRBV28
j_gene: TRBJ1-6
abundance: -
CDR3nt: TGTGCCAGCAGTCGGGAAAATTCACCCCTCCACTTT
CDR3aa: CASSRENSPLHF

d_gene: -
v_gene: TRBV6-5
j_gene: TRBJ1-1
abundance: -
CDR3nt: TGTGCCAGCAGTTACTCGAGGCGGGCCCGGAACACTGAAGCTTTCTTT
CDR3aa: CASSYSRRARNTEAFF

d_gene: -
v_gene: TRBV18
j_gene: TRBJ1-3
abundance: -
CDR3nt: TGTGCCAGCTCAGGGGGGATTGGAAACACCATATATTTT
CDR3aa: CASSGGIGNTIYF

d_gene: -
v_gene: TRBV28
j_gene: TRBJ2-3
abundance: once
CDR3nt: TGTGCCAGCAGTGCGAGACTGACCTTCACAGATACGCAGTATTTT
CDR3aa: CASSARLTFTDTQYF

d_gene: TRBD1
v_gene: TRBV28
j_gene: TRBJ1-1
abundance: -
CDR3nt: TGTGCCAGCAGACTACAGGGGGGGACTGAAGCTTTCTTT
CDR3aa: CASRLQGGTEAFF

d_gene: -
v_gene: TRBV6-5
j_gene: TRBJ1-5
abundance: -
CDR3nt: TGTGCCAGCAGCTACCAGGGAAAGACGGGCAATCAGCCCCAGCATTTT
CDR3aa: CASSYQGKTGNQPQHF

d_gene: TRBD2
v_gene: TRBV3-1/TRBV3-2
j_gene: TRBJ2-4
abundance: -
CDR3nt: TGTGCCAGCAGCCGAATGGGCCCCGGGGGGTTTGGCAAAAACATTCAGTACTTC
CDR3aa: CASSRMGPGGFGKNIQYF

d_gene: TRBD1
v_gene: TRBV9
j_gene: TRBJ2-6
abundance: -
CDR3nt: TGTGCCGGCAGCGGCGGGGACAGGAACTCTGGGGCCAACGTCCTGACTTTC
CDR3aa: CAGSGGDRNSGANVLTF

d_gene: -
v_gene: TRBV27
j_gene: TRBJ2-1
abundance: -
CDR3nt: TGTGCCAGCAGCGTAGGAGGGGGCGTCTACAATGAGCAGTTCTTC
CDR3aa: CASSVGGGVYNEQFF

d_gene: -
v_gene: TRBV20-1
j_gene: TRBJ1-2
abundance: -
CDR3nt: TGCAGTGCCCCGACGGTATATGGCTACACCTTC
CDR3aa: CSAPTVYGYTF

d_gene: -
v_gene: TRBV4-3
j_gene: TRBJ1-4
abundance: -
CDR3nt: TGCGCCAGCAGCCAAGATTTGGGCCGGCCTGATGAAAAACTGTTTTTT
CDR3aa: CASSQDLGRPDEKLFF

d_gene: TRBD1
v_gene: TRBV7-2
j_gene: TRBJ1-4
abundance: -
CDR3nt: TGTGCCAGCAGCTTAGCGGATGTGGCAGGGGGCGAAAAACTGTTTTTT
CDR3aa: CASSLADVAGGEKLFF

d_gene: TRBD2
v_gene: TRBV7-9
j_gene: TRBJ2-1
abundance: -
CDR3nt: TGTGCCAGCAGCTCCCCTAGCGGGGGGGATAACAATGAGCAGTTCTTC
CDR3aa: CASSSPSGGDNNEQFF

d_gene: TRBD1
v_gene: TRBV5-1
j_gene: TRBJ1-1
abundance: -
CDR3nt: TGCGCCAGCAGCTTTAAGGACAGGGTTGAAGCTTTCTTT
CDR3aa: CASSFKDRVEAFF

d_gene: -
v_gene: TRBV5-4
j_gene: TRBJ1-2
abundance: -
CDR3nt: TGTGCCAGCAGCTTGAGGACCGGAGGGGCCCTCTATGGCTACACCTTC
CDR3aa: CASSLRTGGALYGYTF

d_gene: TRBD1
v_gene: TRBV27
j_gene: TRBJ2-5
abundance: -
CDR3nt: TGTGCCAGCAGTACCACGGCGGACAGGGAGGAGACCCAGTACTTC
CDR3aa: CASSTTADREETQYF

d_gene: -
v_gene: TRBV7-6
j_gene: TRBJ2-7
abundance: -
CDR3nt: TGTGCCAGCAGCTTAGCGCCCAGGGGTAAACGATACGAGCAGTACTTC
CDR3aa: CASSLAPRGKRYEQYF

d_gene: TRBD1
v_gene: TRBV19
j_gene: TRBJ1-2
abundance: -
CDR3nt: TGTGCCAGTAGACGGGCCTCGGGACAGACTAACTATGGCTACACCTTC
CDR3aa: CASRRASGQTNYGYTF

d_gene: -
v_gene: TRBV11-1
j_gene: TRBJ2-5
abundance: -
CDR3nt: TGTGCCAGCAGCTTTGGGAACAGGGAGACCCAGTACTTC
CDR3aa: CASSFGNRETQYF

d_gene: TRBD1
v_gene: TRBV23-1
j_gene: TRBJ1-5
abundance: -
CDR3nt: TGCGCCCGACAGGGGGCTAGGCAGCCCCAGCATTTT
CDR3aa: CARQGARQPQHF

d_gene: TRBD1
v_gene: TRBV4-1
j_gene: TRBJ1-2
abundance: -
CDR3nt: TGCGCCAGCAGGGACTCTAAGGGACAGGACTATGGCTACACCTTC
CDR3aa: CASRDSKGQDYGYTF

d_gene: TRBD2
v_gene: TRBV4-1
j_gene: TRBJ2-2
abundance: -
CDR3nt: TGCGCCAGCAGCCAAGTCGATATGGGCGGGGGGGTGTTTAACACCGGGGAGCTGTTTTTT
CDR3aa: CASSQVDMGGGVFNTGELFF

d_gene: -
v_gene: TRBV3-1/TRBV3-2
j_gene: TRBJ2-1
abundance: -
CDR3nt: TGTGCCAGCAGCCAGGGAGACTGGATAAACAATGAGCAGTTCTTC
CDR3aa: CASSQGDWINNEQFF

d_gene: -
v_gene: TRBV11-2
j_gene: TRBJ2-5
abundance: -
CDR3nt: TGTGCCAGCAGCCGGCAGCCCGGGCATCCCGGGGAGACCCAGTACTTC
CDR3aa: CASSRQPGHPGETQYF

d_gene: -
v_gene: TRBV5-6
j_gene: TRBJ1-4
abundance: -
CDR3nt: TGTGCCAGCAGCGATGACGCAGGGGCCGTTAATGAAAAACTGTTTTTT
CDR3aa: CASSDDAGAVNEKLFF

d_gene: -
v_gene: TRBV3-1/TRBV3-2
j_gene: TRBJ1-1
abundance: -
CDR3nt: TGTGCCAGCAGTCAAGGGGGGGTGGTCACTGAAGCTTTCTTT
CDR3aa: CASSQGGVVTEAFF

d_gene: -
v_gene: TRBV11-2
j_gene: TRBJ2-3
abundance: once
CDR3nt: TGTGCCAGCAGCTTAACAGTCACAGATACGCAGTATTTT
CDR3aa: CASSLTVTDTQYF

d_gene: -
v_gene: TRBV6-6
j_gene: TRBJ2-5
abundance: -
CDR3nt: TGTGCCAGCAGTAGCTACGGGGTTGTGGCAATAGAGACCCAGTACTTC
CDR3aa: CASSSYGVVAIETQYF

d_gene: TRBD1
v_gene: TRBV2
j_gene: TRBJ1-6
abundance: -
CDR3nt: TGTGCCAGCAGGGCCTGGCAGGGGGCCTCCTCACCCCTCCACTTT
CDR3aa: CASRAWQGASSPLHF

d_gene: -
v_gene: TRBV11-2
j_gene: TRBJ1-1
abundance: -
CDR3nt: TGTGCCAGCAGCTTAGGAGGGCCTGAAGCTTTCTTT
CDR3aa: CASSLGGPEAFF

d_gene: -
v_gene: TRBV18
j_gene: TRBJ1-1
abundance: -
CDR3nt: TGTGCCAGCTCAGAGACAGAAAACACTGAAGCTTTCTTT
CDR3aa: CASSETENTEAFF